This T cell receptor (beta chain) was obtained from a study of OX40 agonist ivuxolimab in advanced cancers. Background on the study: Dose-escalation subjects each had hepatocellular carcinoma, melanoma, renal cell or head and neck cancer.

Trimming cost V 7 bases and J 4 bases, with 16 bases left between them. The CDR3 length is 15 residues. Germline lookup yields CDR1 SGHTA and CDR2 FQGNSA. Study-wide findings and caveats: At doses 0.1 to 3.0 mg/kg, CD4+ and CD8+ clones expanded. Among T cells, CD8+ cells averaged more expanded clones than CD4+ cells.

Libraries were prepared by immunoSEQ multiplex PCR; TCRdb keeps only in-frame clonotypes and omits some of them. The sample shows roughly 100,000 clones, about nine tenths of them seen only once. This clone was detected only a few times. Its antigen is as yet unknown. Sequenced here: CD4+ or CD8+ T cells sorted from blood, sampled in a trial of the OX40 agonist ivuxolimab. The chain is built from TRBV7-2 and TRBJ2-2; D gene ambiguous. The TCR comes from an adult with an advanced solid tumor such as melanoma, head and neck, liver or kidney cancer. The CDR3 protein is CASTPGALFTGELFF. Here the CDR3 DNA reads TGTGCCAGCACCCCAGGAGCTCTCTTCACCGGGGAGCTGTTTTTT.